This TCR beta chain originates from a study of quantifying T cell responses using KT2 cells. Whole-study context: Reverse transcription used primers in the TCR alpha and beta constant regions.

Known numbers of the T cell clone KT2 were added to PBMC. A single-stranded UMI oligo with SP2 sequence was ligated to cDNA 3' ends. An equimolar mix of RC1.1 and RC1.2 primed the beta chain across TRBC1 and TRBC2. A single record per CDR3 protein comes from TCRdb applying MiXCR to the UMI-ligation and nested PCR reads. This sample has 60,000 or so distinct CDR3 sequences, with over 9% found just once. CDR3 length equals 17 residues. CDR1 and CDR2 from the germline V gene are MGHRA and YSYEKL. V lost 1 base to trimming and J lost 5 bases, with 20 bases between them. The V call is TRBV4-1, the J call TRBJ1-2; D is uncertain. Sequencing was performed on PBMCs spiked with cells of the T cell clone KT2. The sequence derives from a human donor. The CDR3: CASSQGREGLRGYGYTF. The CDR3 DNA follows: TGCGCCAGCAGCCAAGGGCGAGAAGGCCTGCGCGGGTATGGCTACACCTTC.